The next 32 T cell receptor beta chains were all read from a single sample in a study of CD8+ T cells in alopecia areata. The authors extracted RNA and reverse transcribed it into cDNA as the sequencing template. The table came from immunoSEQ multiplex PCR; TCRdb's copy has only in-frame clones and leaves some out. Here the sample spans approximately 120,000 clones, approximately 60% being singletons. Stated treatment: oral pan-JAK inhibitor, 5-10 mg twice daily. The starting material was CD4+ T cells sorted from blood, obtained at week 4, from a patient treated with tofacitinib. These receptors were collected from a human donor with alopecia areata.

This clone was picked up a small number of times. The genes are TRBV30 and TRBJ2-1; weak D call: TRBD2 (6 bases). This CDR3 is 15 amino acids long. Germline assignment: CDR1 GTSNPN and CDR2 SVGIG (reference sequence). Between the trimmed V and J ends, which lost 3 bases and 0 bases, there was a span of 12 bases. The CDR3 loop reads CAWRGGSGSYNEQFF. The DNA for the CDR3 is TGTGCCTGGAGGGGTGGTAGCGGCTCCTACAATGAGCAGTTCTTC.

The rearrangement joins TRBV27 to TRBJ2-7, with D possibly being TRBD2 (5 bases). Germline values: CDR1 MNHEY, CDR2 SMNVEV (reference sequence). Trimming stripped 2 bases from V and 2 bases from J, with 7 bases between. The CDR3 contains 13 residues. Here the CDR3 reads CASSLAGAYEQYF. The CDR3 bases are TGTGCCAGCAGTTTAGCGGGCGCCTACGAGCAGTACTTC.

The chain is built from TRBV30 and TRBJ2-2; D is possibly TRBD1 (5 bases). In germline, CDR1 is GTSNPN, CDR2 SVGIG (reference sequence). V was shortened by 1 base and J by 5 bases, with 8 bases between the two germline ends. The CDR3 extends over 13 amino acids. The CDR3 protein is CAWSGRGTGELFF. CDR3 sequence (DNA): TGTGCCTGGAGTGGTAGGGGTACCGGGGAGCTGTTTTTT.

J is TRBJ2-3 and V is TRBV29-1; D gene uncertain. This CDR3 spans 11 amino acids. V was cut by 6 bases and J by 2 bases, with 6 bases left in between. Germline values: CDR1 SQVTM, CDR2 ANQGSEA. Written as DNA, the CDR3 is TGCAGCGTGAGAAACACAGATACGCAGTATTTT. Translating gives CSVRNTDTQYF.

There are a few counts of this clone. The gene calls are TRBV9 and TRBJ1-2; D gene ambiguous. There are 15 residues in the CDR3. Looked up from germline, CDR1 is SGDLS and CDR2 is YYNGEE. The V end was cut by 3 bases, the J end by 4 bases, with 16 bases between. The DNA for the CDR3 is TGTGCCAGCAGCGGAACGGCAATCCCCACCTATGGCTACACCTTC. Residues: CASSGTAIPTYGYTF.

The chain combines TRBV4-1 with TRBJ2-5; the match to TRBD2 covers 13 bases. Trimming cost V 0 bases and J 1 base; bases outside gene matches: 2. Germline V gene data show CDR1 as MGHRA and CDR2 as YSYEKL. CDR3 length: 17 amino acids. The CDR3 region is CASSQDRLAGGQETQYF. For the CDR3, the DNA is TGCGCCAGCAGCCAAGACCGACTAGCGGGGGGCCAAGAGACCCAGTACTTC.

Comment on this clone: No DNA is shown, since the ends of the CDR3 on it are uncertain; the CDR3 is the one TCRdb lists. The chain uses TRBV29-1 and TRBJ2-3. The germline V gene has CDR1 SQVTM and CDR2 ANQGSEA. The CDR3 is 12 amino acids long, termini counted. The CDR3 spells CSVGPGTDTQYF.

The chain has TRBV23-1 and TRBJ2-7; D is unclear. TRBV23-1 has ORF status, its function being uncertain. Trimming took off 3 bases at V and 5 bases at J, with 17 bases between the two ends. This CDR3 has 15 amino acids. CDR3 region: CASSHGRISINEQYF. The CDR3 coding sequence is TGCGCCAGCAGTCACGGAAGAATCTCCATCAACGAGCAGTACTTC.

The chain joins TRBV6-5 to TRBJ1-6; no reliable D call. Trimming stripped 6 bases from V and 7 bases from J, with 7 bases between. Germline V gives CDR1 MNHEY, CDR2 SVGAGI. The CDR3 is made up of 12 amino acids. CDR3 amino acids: CASRLQNSPLHF. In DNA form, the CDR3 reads TGTGCCAGCAGGCTCCAAAATTCACCCCTCCACTTT.

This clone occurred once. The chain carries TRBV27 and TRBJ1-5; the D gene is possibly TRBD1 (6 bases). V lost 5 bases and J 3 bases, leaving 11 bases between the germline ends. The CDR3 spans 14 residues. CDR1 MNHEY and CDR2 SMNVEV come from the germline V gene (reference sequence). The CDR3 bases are TGTGCCAGCAGTGAATACAGGGTCAATCAGCCCCAGCATTTT. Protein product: CASSEYRVNQPQHF.

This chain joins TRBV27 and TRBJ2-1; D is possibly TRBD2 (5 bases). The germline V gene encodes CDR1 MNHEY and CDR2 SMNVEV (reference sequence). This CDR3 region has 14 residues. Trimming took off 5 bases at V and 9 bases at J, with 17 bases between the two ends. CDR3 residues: CASSPSPLGGEQFF. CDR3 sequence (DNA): TGTGCCAGCAGTCCCAGCCCGCTAGGAGGTGAGCAGTTCTTC.

The CDR3: CASSQDGENADTQYF. In nucleotides, the CDR3 is TGCGCCAGCAGCCAAGACGGGGAAAACGCAGATACGCAGTATTTT. The chain uses TRBV4-1 and TRBJ2-3; D is perhaps TRBD2 (5 bases). The V end lost 0 bases, the J end lost 4 bases, and 11 bases lay between the germline ends. CDR1 and CDR2 (germline): MGHRA, YSYEKL. The CDR3 totals 15 residues.

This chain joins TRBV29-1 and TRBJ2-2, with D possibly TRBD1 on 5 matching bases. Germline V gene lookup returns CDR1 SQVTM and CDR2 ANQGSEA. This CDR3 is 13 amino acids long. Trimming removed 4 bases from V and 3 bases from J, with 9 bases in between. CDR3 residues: CSVGRVDTGELFF. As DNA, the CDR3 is TGCAGCGTTGGCAGGGTCGACACCGGGGAGCTGTTTTTT.

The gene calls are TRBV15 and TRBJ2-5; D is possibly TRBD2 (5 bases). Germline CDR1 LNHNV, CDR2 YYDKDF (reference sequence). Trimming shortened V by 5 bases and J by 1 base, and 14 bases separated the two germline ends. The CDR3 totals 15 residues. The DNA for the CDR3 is TGTGCCACCAGCGGAGGACGGGCATCCCAAGAGACCCAGTACTTC. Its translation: CATSGGRASQETQYF.

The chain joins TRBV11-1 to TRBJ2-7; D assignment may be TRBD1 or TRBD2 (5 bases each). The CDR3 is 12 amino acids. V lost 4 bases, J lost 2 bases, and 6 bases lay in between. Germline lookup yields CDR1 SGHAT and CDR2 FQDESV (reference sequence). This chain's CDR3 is CASSWGTYEQYF. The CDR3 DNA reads TGTGCCAGCAGCTGGGGGACCTACGAGCAGTACTTC.

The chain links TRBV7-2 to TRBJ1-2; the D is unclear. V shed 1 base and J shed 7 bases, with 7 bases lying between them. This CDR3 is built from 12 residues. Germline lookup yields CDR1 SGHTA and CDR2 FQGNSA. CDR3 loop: CASSLVSAGYTF. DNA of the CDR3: TGTGCCAGCAGCTTAGTTTCCGCTGGCTACACCTTC.

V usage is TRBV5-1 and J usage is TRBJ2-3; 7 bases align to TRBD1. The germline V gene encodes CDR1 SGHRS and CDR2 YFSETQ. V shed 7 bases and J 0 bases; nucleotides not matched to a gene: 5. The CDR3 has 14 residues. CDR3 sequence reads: CASGTAHSTDTQYF. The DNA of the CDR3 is TGCGCCAGCGGGACAGCCCATAGCACAGATACGCAGTATTTT.

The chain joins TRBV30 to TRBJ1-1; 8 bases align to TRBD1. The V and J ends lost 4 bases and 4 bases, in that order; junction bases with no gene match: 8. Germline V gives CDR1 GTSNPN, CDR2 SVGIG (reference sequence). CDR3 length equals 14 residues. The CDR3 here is CAWNLGQGSTEAFF. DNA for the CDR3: TGTGCCTGGAACCTCGGACAGGGCTCCACTGAAGCTTTCTTT. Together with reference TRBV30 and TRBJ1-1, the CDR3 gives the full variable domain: SQTIHQWPATLVQPVGSPLSLECTVEGTSNPNLYWYRQAAGRGLQLLFYSVGIGQISSEVPQNLSASRPQDRQFILSSKKLLLSDSGFYLCAWNLGQGSTEAFFGQGTRLTVV.

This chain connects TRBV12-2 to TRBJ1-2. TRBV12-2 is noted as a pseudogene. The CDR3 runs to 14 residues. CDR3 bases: TGTGCAAGTCGCTTTGATAGTCGCGGCTATGGCTACACCTTC. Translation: CASRFDSRGYGYTF.

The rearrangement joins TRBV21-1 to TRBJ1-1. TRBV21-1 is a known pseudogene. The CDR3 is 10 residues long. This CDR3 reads CASSRDEAFF. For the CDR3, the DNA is TGTGCCAGCAGCAGGGATGAAGCTTTCTTT.

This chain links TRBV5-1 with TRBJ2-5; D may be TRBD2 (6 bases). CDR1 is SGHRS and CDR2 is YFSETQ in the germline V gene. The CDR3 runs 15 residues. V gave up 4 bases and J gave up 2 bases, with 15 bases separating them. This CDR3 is CASSMVAEVQETQYF. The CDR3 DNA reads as TGCGCCAGCAGCATGGTAGCGGAGGTTCAAGAGACCCAGTACTTC. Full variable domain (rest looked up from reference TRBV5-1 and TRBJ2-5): KAGVTQTPRYLIKTRGQQVTLSCSPISGHRSVSWYQQTPGQGLQFLFEYFSETQRNKGNFPGRFSGRQFSNSRSEMNVSTLELGDSALYLCASSMVAEVQETQYFGPGTRLLVL.

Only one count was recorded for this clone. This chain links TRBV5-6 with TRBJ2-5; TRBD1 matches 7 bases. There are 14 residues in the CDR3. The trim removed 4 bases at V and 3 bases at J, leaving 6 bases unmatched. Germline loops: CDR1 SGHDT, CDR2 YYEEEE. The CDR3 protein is CASSPSDREETQYF. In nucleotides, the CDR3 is TGTGCCAGCAGCCCGTCAGACAGGGAAGAGACCCAGTACTTC. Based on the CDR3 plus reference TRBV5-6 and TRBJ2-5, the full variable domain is DAGVTQSPTHLIKTRGQQVTLRCSPKSGHDTVSWYQQALGQGPQFIFQYYEEEERQRGNFPDRFSGHQFPNYSSELNVNALLLGDSALYLCASSPSDREETQYFGPGTRLLVL.

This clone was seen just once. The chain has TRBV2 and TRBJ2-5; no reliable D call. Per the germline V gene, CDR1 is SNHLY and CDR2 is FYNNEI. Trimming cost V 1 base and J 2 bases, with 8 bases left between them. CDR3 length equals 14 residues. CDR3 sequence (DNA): TGTGCCAGCAGTGAAGATAGGGTGCAAGAGACCCAGTACTTC. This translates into CASSEDRVQETQYF.

This CDR3 reads CASEESGRPGETQYF. CDR3 DNA sequence: TGTGCCAGCGAAGAGAGCGGGAGGCCAGGGGAGACGCAGTATTTT. This chain uses TRBV27 with TRBJ2-3; 9 bases match TRBD2. This CDR3 has 15 residues. Germline-derived CDR1 and CDR2 are MNHEY and SMNVEV (reference sequence). The V gene end was trimmed by 8 bases and the J gene end by 9 bases; junction bases not matched to a gene: 15.

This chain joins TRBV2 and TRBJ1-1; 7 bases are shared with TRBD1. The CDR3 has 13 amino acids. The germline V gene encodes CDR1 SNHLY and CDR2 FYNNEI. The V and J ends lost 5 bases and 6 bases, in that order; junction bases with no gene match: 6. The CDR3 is CASSPQGEAEAFF. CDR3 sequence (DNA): TGTGCCAGCAGTCCCCAGGGGGAGGCTGAAGCTTTCTTT.

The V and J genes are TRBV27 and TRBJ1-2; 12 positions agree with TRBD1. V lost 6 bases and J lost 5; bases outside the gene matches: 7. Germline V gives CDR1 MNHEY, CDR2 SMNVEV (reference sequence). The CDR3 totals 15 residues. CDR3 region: CASRGTGGAIYGYTF. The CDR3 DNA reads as TGTGCCAGCAGGGGGACAGGGGGCGCTATATATGGCTACACCTTC.

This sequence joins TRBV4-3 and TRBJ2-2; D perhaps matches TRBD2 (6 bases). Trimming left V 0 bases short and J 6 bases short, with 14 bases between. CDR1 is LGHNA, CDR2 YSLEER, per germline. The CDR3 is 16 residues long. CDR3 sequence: CASSQDSETRPGELFF. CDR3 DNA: TGCGCCAGCAGCCAAGATAGTGAGACTAGGCCCGGGGAGCTGTTTTTT.

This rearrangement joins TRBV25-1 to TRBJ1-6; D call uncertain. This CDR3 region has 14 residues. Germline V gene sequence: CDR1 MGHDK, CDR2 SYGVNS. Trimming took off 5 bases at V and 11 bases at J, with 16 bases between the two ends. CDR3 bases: TGTGCCAGCAGTCCAACGGTCCTCGCGGCACCCCTCCACTTT. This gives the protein CASSPTVLAAPLHF.

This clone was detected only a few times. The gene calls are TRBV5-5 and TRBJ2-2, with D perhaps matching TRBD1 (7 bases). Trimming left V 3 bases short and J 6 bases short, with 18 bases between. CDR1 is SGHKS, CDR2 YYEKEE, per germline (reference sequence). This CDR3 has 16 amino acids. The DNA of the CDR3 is TGTGCCAGCAGCTATGCGGGACAGTTTGTTTCCGGGGAGCTGTTTTTT. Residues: CASSYAGQFVSGELFF. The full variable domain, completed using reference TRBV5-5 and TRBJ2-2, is DAGVTQSPTHLIKTRGQQVTLRCSPISGHKSVSWYQQVLGQGPQFIFQYYEKEERGRGNFPDRFSARQFPNYSSELNVNALLLGDSALYLCASSYAGQFVSGELFFGEGSRLTVL.

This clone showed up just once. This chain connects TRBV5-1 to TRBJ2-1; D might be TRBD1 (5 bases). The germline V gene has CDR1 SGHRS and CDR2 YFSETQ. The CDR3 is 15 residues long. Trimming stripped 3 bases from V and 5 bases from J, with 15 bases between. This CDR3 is CASSYPPTDDNEQFF. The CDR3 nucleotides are TGCGCCAGCAGCTACCCACCGACAGACGACAATGAGCAGTTCTTC.

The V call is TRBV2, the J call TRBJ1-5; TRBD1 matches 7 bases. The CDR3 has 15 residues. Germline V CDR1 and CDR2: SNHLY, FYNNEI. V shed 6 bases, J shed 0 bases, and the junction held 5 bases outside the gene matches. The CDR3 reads CASSRDSYSNQPQHF. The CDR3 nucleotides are TGTGCCAGCAGCCGGGACAGCTATAGCAATCAGCCCCAGCATTTT. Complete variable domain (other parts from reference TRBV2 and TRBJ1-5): EPEVTQTPSHQVTQMGQEVILRCVPISNHLYFYWYRQILGQKVEFLVSFYNNEISEKSEIFDDQFSVERPDGSNFTLKIRSTKLEDSAMYFCASSRDSYSNQPQHFGDGTRLSIL.

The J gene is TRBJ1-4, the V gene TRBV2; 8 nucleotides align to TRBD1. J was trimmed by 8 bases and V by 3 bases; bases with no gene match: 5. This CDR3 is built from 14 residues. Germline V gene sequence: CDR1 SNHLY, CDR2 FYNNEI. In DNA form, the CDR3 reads TGTGCCAGCAGTGATGGCAGGGGGCGCGAAAAACTGTTTTTT. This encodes CASSDGRGREKLFF.